This passage covers 20 T cell receptor beta chains from one sample sequenced in a study of shared clonotypes between healthy human individuals. Repertoires were generated with immunoSEQ multiplex PCR, while TCRdb's copy carries only in-frame clones and drops some. The sample holds roughly 1,500,000 clones, around 98.5% seen once. Material: naive CD4+ T cells sorted from blood. The subset denotes: CD45RA+ positively selected. The receptors stem from a man aged 25 to 45 in good health.

This chain uses TRBV11-2 with TRBJ1-4, with no clear D. CDR3 length equals 14 residues. CDR1 is SGHAT, CDR2 FQNNGV, per germline. Trimming cost V 0 bases and J 12 bases, with 14 bases left between them. The CDR3 nucleotides are TGTGCCAGCAGCTTAGATTCCCCCGCCCAAGAACTGTTTTTT. This codes for CASSLDSPAQELFF.

The chain has TRBV7-9 and TRBJ1-4; possibly TRBD1 for D (5 bases). The CDR3 spans 17 residues. CDR1 is SEHNR and CDR2 is FQNEAQ in the germline V gene (reference sequence). V was shortened by 2 bases and J by 0 bases, with 13 bases between the two germline ends. CDR3 in amino acids: CASSLNWQTATNEKLFF. CDR3 DNA: TGTGCCAGCAGCTTAAATTGGCAGACAGCAACTAATGAAAAACTGTTTTTT. Combining the CDR3 with reference TRBV7-9 and TRBJ1-4 gives the whole variable domain DTGVSQNPRHKITKRGQNVTFRCDPISEHNRLYWYRQTLGQGPEFLTYFQNEAQLEKSRLLSDRFSAERPKGSFSTLEIQRTEQGDSAMYLCASSLNWQTATNEKLFFGSGTQLSVL.

The chain uses TRBV5-1 and TRBJ2-7, with 8 bases matching TRBD2. The CDR3 loop spans 17 amino acids. Losses at the gene ends were 2 bases for V and 7 bases for J; bases not matched to a gene: 17. Germline V lookup: CDR1 SGHRS, CDR2 YFSETQ. The CDR3 region has the DNA TGCGCCAGCAGCTTCCTATCCTCGGGACCCCCGGGGGGGGAGCAGTACTTC. Amino acids: CASSFLSSGPPGGEQYF.

The count of this clone is one. V and J are TRBV20-1 and TRBJ2-7; D ambiguous. V was trimmed by 6 bases and J by 9 bases, leaving 15 bases between them. Germline lookup yields CDR1 DFQATT and CDR2 SNEGSKA (reference sequence). The CDR3 is made up of 11 amino acids. DNA for the CDR3: TGCAGTGCCGAGAAAGGGATAGGGCAGTACTTC. It yields the protein CSAEKGIGQYF.

J is TRBJ1-4 and V is TRBV5-5; D not certain. The CDR3 loop spans 15 amino acids. V shed 0 bases and J shed 1 base, with 7 bases lying between them. Per the germline V gene, CDR1 is SGHKS and CDR2 is YYEKEE (reference sequence). The CDR3 reads CASSLVLVTNEKLFF. DNA of the CDR3: TGTGCCAGCAGCTTGGTATTGGTAACTAATGAAAAACTGTTTTTT.

Comments on this clone: The same CDR3 is also encoded by other DNA sequences in this sample. The CDR3 reads CASSVRAGGPYEQYF. CDR3 sequence (DNA): TGTGCCAGCAGCGTAAGGGCGGGAGGTCCCTACGAGCAGTACTTC. The chain couples TRBV9 to TRBJ2-7; 8 bases are shared with TRBD2. Trimming removed 1 base from V and 2 bases from J; junction bases left unmatched: 5. The CDR3 spans 15 residues. Germline assignment: CDR1 SGDLS and CDR2 YYNGEE.

DNA of the CDR3: TGTGCCAGCAGCTCAAGCGGGAGCCGGGAGACCCAGTACTTC. This sequence encodes CASSSSGSRETQYF. The chain has TRBV7-8 and TRBJ2-5, with 8 bases aligning to TRBD2. V gave up 4 bases and J gave up 5 bases; unmatched junction bases: 6. The CDR3 runs to 14 residues. CDR1 is SGHVS and CDR2 is FQNEAQ in the germline V gene.

CDR3 sequence: CASRPPRRGGHTGELFF. CDR3 in DNA: TGTGCCAGCAGACCTCCTCGGCGCGGAGGCCACACCGGGGAGCTGTTTTTT. The chain combines TRBV11-2 with TRBJ2-2; D may be TRBD2 (5 bases). This CDR3 region has 17 residues. CDR1 is SGHAT, CDR2 FQNNGV, per germline. Trimming took 6 bases from V and 3 from J, leaving 20 bases between them.

V and J are TRBV28 and TRBJ1-1, with D unclear. Trimming left V 1 base short and J 2 bases short, with 8 bases between. This CDR3 contains 14 residues. From germline, CDR1 is MDHEN and CDR2 SYDVKM. The CDR3 region is CASSLFSLNTEAFF. DNA for the CDR3: TGTGCCAGCAGTTTATTCTCTCTTAACACTGAAGCTTTCTTT.

The chain combines TRBV28 with TRBJ2-3, with TRBD2 matching 8 bases. V shed 5 bases and J 1 base; nucleotides not matched to a gene: 5. The CDR3 spans 15 residues. CDR1 is MDHEN, CDR2 SYDVKM, per germline. CDR3 in DNA: TGTGCCAGCAGTCCGACGGGAGGGGGCACAGATACGCAGTATTTT. It is translated as CASSPTGGGTDTQYF.

This clone appeared once. This chain uses TRBV10-3 with TRBJ1-2; D not resolved. Germline V gene data show CDR1 as ENHRY and CDR2 as SYGVKD. Trimming took off 7 bases at V and 8 bases at J, with 11 bases between the two ends. CDR3 length: 11 residues. The CDR3, as DNA: TGTGCCATCACTCCGGATCGGGGCTACACCTTC. Translating it yields CAITPDRGYTF.

The rearrangement uses TRBV5-1 and TRBJ2-3; a weak D match, TRBD2 (6 bases). The CDR3 is 16 residues long. V was shortened by 4 bases and J by 0 bases, with 15 bases between the two germline ends. Germline CDR1 SGHRS, CDR2 YFSETQ. CDR3 sequence: CASSTVGAGSTDTQYF. CDR3 in DNA: TGCGCCAGCAGCACCGTAGGGGCGGGGAGCACAGATACGCAGTATTTT.

V is TRBV7-8 and J is TRBJ2-7, with D maybe TRBD1 (6 bases). Between the trimmed V and J ends, which lost 1 base and 5 bases, there was a span of 15 bases. Germline V gives CDR1 SGHVS, CDR2 FQNEAQ. The CDR3 extends over 15 amino acids. CDR3 loop: CASSLVIQGLHEQYF. CDR3 DNA sequence: TGTGCCAGCAGCTTAGTCATACAGGGTTTGCACGAGCAGTACTTC. Complete variable domain (other parts from reference TRBV7-8 and TRBJ2-7): GAGVSQSPRYKVAKRGQDVALRCDPISGHVSLFWYQQALGQGPEFLTYFQNEAQLDKSGLPSDRFFAERPEGSVSTLKIQRTQQEDSAVYLCASSLVIQGLHEQYFGPGTRLTVT.

The rearrangement uses TRBV29-1 and TRBJ1-2, with a tentative D call TRBD1 (6 bases). CDR3 length: 11 amino acids. Trimming removed 6 bases from V and 6 bases from J, with 11 bases in between. CDR1 SQVTM and CDR2 ANQGSEA come from the germline V gene. The CDR3 region has the DNA TGCAGCGTCCGACAGGCGGATGGCTACACCTTC. Amino acid sequence: CSVRQADGYTF.

The J gene is TRBJ2-7, the V gene TRBV28, with 10 bases lining up with TRBD1. This CDR3 is 14 amino acids long. Germline V CDR1 and CDR2: MDHEN, SYDVKM. With V trimmed by 6 bases and J by 2 bases, 4 bases remained unmatched. CDR3 bases: TGTGCCAGCAGCAAGACAGGGGGCCCCTACGAGCAGTACTTC. This gives the protein CASSKTGGPYEQYF.

This clone was picked up one time. The chain employs TRBV2 and TRBJ2-7; D is unclear. The CDR3 runs 12 residues. Trimming took off 3 bases at V and 6 bases at J, with 9 bases between the two ends. Germline V CDR1 and CDR2: SNHLY, FYNNEI. The CDR3 region has the DNA TGTGCCAGCAGTGACTCTTACAGCGAGCAGTACTTC. Its translation is CASSDSYSEQYF.

This clone appeared a single time. The chain combines TRBV28 with TRBJ1-1; D gene uncertain. Germline V gene data show CDR1 as MDHEN and CDR2 as SYDVKM. This CDR3 has 15 residues. V was trimmed by 4 bases and J by 0 bases, leaving 12 bases between them. CDR3 loop: CASSSLSAVNTEAFF. CDR3 DNA: TGTGCCAGCAGTTCGCTTTCGGCGGTGAACACTGAAGCTTTCTTT.

This chain links TRBV18 with TRBJ2-1; weak D call: TRBD1 (6 bases). The ends were cut back, 6 bases at V and 6 bases at J, with 18 bases in the middle. The CDR3 has 15 amino acids. Looked up from germline, CDR1 is KGHSH and CDR2 is LQKENI. CDR3 protein: CASSLTAGTSNEQFF. CDR3 DNA: TGTGCCAGCTCGCTTACAGCCGGGACAAGCAATGAGCAGTTCTTC.

The J gene is TRBJ2-7, the V gene TRBV19; D unclear. Looked up from germline, CDR1 is LNHDA and CDR2 is SQIVND (reference sequence). Trimming cost V 5 bases and J 7 bases, with 24 bases left between them. The length of the CDR3 is 16 residues. The CDR3 sequence: CASSPRLVATPTEQYF. The CDR3 nucleotides are TGTGCCAGTAGTCCCCGACTTGTAGCTACCCCTACGGAGCAGTACTTC.

This clone has just one count. The chain uses TRBV9 and TRBJ2-6; TRBD1 agrees at 8 bases. The CDR3 has 18 residues. V trimming: 0 bases; J trimming: 0 bases; junction bases outside the gene matches: 5. The V gene's germline CDR1 is SGDLS and CDR2 YYNGEE. CDR3 residues: CASSVVGTGTSGANVLTF. CDR3 in DNA: TGTGCCAGCAGCGTAGTCGGGACAGGAACCTCTGGGGCCAACGTCCTGACTTTC.